This T cell receptor (beta chain) was recorded in a study of T-cell memory formation after mild COVID-19. The overall study: Largely donor-specific sequence clusters came from a couple of donors.

Notes on the study in general: A balance of CD4 and CD8 characterized clones contracting day 15 to 85, whereas later expanders leaned CD4+. Some SARS-CoV-2-responding clones were already detected in memory before infection.

Concerning this clonotype itself: As yet, its antigen is unknown.

A 5'RACE reaction primed in the constant segment made cDNA libraries of TCR alpha and TCR beta, and these carried sample barcodes and UMIs. From the 5' RACE reads, TCRdb called clonotypes with MiXCR, one entry per CDR3 protein. The sample has hundreds of thousands of distinct CDR3 sequences; around 21% are singletons. The CDR3 has 10 residues. Germline CDR1 and CDR2: ENHRY and SYGVKD. With 7 bases clipped from V and 15 bases from J, the junction kept 7 bases outside the gene matches. What was sequenced was PBMCs or a T cell subset sorted from them (not recorded which). The rearrangement uses TRBV10-3 and TRBJ2-3, with 7 bases that match TRBD2. This clonotype originated in an adult woman who had mild COVID-19 (a few samples of this study predate the infection). Cell type and time point are not known. The CDR3 DNA reads TGTGCCATCACCCCGACTAGCAAATATTTT. Amino acids: CAITPTSKYF.